This TCR beta chain was observed in a study of blood T cell repertoires in COVID-19 (dated by TCRdb to the early 2020s). A note on the overall study: Collaborator samples came from the United States, Italy and Spain and covered acute and convalescent phases of COVID-19. The material from the prospective study consisted of cDNA or gDNA derived from T cells, B-cell-depleted T cells, or PBMCs. Subjects who had been exposed to COVID-19, were actively infected with it, or had recovered from it provided the deeply sampled blood TCRbeta repertoires that made up the dataset. The repertoires were released in a freely available public database meant as a resource for research on the immune response to SARS-CoV-2. The samples were drawn from the first 160 participants of the ongoing ImmuneRACE study and from more than 1,000 subjects provided by 6 global collaborators. Sample metadata almost always included a de-identified subject ID, COVID-19 status, age in years and sex. Where HLA class I and class II types were available, the types were taken from metadata supplied by the sample provider, not from assay-based typing.

Turning to this clone: Its specific antigen is unknown. The input lacks base qualities; no much larger clone sits a single base away.

TCRbeta CDR3 regions were amplified from genomic DNA by means of the immunoSEQ Assay, a bias-controlled multiplex PCR. On the study's bioinformatics: Within the assay, amplification of reference gene primers was used to estimate how many nucleated cells each sample contained. Sequence reads were collapsed and filtered to measure the absolute abundance of every unique TCRbeta CDR3 rearrangement. For each sample, productive Simpson clonality was calculated as the square root of Simpson's diversity index across productive rearrangements. TCRdb carries this immuneACCESS record with in-frame sequences only. Its versions omit some clonotypes, under half of them owing to an unresolved V gene in the studies checked, with the rest unexplained. V and J calls and clone size come straight from that table; D and trimming were deduced from the DNA. In all, the sample holds about 220,000 clones, and roughly 88% of those were seen once. The ten biggest clones cover about 2.3% of the sample.

Another Seattle source contributed samples from volunteer blood donors who had recovered from COVID-19. Collaborating institutions collected whole blood in K2EDTA tubes following their own protocols. Collaborator samples were shipped for TCRbeta analysis as frozen whole blood, isolated PBMCs, or DNA extracted from either sample type. Beyond this particular receptor, the publication reports: The quantity of clinical and demographic metadata differed by source and by participant and was supplied without curation.

Trimming costs V 5 bases and J 4 bases, and their ends lie 12 bases apart. CDR1 is given as SEHNR and CDR2 as FQNEAQ, both from the germline V gene (reference sequence). Including cysteine and phenylalanine, the CDR3 has 14 amino acids. Here the CDR3 DNA is all that survives: 42 bases in frame from base 1. The chain links TRBV7-9 with TRBJ2-1, and perhaps TRBD2 as D gene, on 6 matching bases. The origin of this receptor is a middle-aged man who had recovered from COVID-19. The sequencing sample was made of peripheral blood. The CDR3 is CASSPGLRYNEQFF. The nucleotide sequence is TGTGCCAGCAGCCCGGGACTGCGTTACAATGAGCAGTTCTTC.